Presented here are 18 T cell receptor beta chains from one specimen sequenced in a study of cytomegalovirus exposure and HLA in healthy donors. The data were produced by immunoSEQ multiplex PCR, yet TCRdb's version contains in-frame clones alone and is incomplete. This sample yields around 200,000 clones, of which about three quarters are seen a single time; roughly 1.2% belongs to the top ten. Sequenced input: PBMCs. These receptors came from a woman younger than 45 in good health and CMV-seronegative.

This sequence joins TRBV2 and TRBJ1-1, with TRBD1 identical over 8 bases. Germline V gene lookup returns CDR1 SNHLY and CDR2 FYNNEI. CDR3 size: 12 residues. V trimming: 10 bases; J trimming: 5 bases; junction bases outside the gene matches: 6. The CDR3 DNA reads as TGTGCCAAGCCGACAGGGGAGACTGAAGCTTTCTTT. This codes for CAKPTGETEAFF.

The V call is TRBV5-4, the J call TRBJ2-3; TRBD2 is a possible D gene (5 bases). Deletions cut 4 bases from V and 4 bases from J, with 10 bases between. Germline V gene lookup returns CDR1 SGHNT and CDR2 YYREEE (reference sequence). This CDR3 contains 13 residues. The DNA of the CDR3 is TGTGCCAGCAGCCTATACGGGGCAGATACGCAGTATTTT. Translating it yields CASSLYGADTQYF. Complete variable domain (other parts from reference TRBV5-4 and TRBJ2-3): ETGVTQSPTHLIKTRGQQVTLRCSSQSGHNTVSWYQQALGQGPQFIFQYYREEENGRGNFPPRFSGLQFPNYSSELNVNALELDDSALYLCASSLYGADTQYFGPGTRLTVL.

The count of this clone is one. The gene calls are TRBV27 and TRBJ1-1; D unclear. Trimming cost V 6 bases and J 0 bases, with 11 bases left between them. The CDR3 is made up of 14 amino acids. CDR1 and CDR2 (germline): MNHEY, SMNVEV (reference sequence). As DNA, the CDR3 is TGTGCCAGCAGCCCCGGGAGAATGAACACTGAAGCTTTCTTT. Protein: CASSPGRMNTEAFF.

The gene calls are TRBV7-9 and TRBJ2-7; D not resolved. The ends were cut back, 0 bases at V and 3 bases at J, with 15 bases in the middle. Germline V CDR1 and CDR2: SEHNR, FQNEAQ (reference sequence). The CDR3 is 16 amino acids. CDR3 amino acids: CASSLAGTLQYYEQYF. The CDR3 nucleotides read TGTGCCAGCAGCTTAGCAGGAACCCTACAGTACTACGAGCAGTACTTC. The whole variable domain, remainder taken from reference TRBV7-9 and TRBJ2-7, is DTGVSQNPRHKITKRGQNVTFRCDPISEHNRLYWYRQTLGQGPEFLTYFQNEAQLEKSRLLSDRFSAERPKGSFSTLEIQRTEQGDSAMYLCASSLAGTLQYYEQYFGPGTRLTVT.

The CDR3 loop is CASSSPGLPTYEQYF. CDR3 DNA: TGTGCCAGCAGCTCCCCGGGACTGCCTACCTACGAGCAGTACTTC. The rearrangement links TRBV7-9 to TRBJ2-7; D is perhaps TRBD2 (6 bases). Germline V gene data show CDR1 as SEHNR and CDR2 as FQNEAQ (reference sequence). The CDR3 consists of 15 residues. V was trimmed by 4 bases and J by 2 bases, leaving 15 bases between them.

This clone was counted between two and nine times. The rearrangement joins TRBV28 to TRBJ2-7; TRBD2 is a possible D gene (5 bases). The CDR3 contains 13 residues. Per the germline V gene, CDR1 is MDHEN and CDR2 is SYDVKM. Trimming shortened V by 7 bases and J by 0 bases, and 10 bases separated the two germline ends. The CDR3 bases are TGTGCCAGCACCAGTGGGAGCTCCTACGAGCAGTACTTC. It is translated as CASTSGSSYEQYF. Using reference TRBV28 and TRBJ2-7 for the parts outside the CDR3, the full variable domain is DVKVTQSSRYLVKRTGEKVFLECVQDMDHENMFWYRQDPGLGLRLIYFSYDVKMKEKGDIPEGYSVSREKKERFSLILESASTNQTSMYLCASTSGSSYEQYFGPGTRLTVT.

This chain links TRBV6-5 with TRBJ2-5; D remains unclear. This CDR3 is built from 13 residues. V lost 8 bases to trimming and J lost 1 base, with 11 bases between them. Germline-derived CDR1 and CDR2 are MNHEY and SVGAGI. CDR3 region: CASCARIQETQYF. The CDR3 DNA reads TGTGCCAGCTGCGCTAGGATCCAAGAGACCCAGTACTTC.

The chain couples TRBV25-1 to TRBJ2-5; 11 bases align to TRBD1. CDR3 length: 15 amino acids. Per the germline V gene, CDR1 is MGHDK and CDR2 is SYGVNS. With V trimmed by 5 bases and J by 1 base, 3 bases remained unmatched. The CDR3 spells CASSPGTGGQETQYF. CDR3 DNA sequence: TGTGCCAGCAGTCCCGGGACAGGGGGCCAAGAGACCCAGTACTTC.

Here the CDR3 DNA reads TGTGCCTGGAGCACCAGCGGGGCTTCCTACAATGAGCAGTTCTTC. It yields the protein CAWSTSGASYNEQFF. The chain employs TRBV30 and TRBJ2-1, with 7 positions matching TRBD2. The V gene's germline CDR1 is GTSNPN and CDR2 SVGIG (reference sequence). The CDR3 spans 15 residues. J lost 1 base, V lost 3 bases, and 6 bases had no gene match.

Concerning this clone: Distinct nucleotide sequences in the sample also encode this CDR3. The gene calls are TRBV5-1 and TRBJ2-2, with 7 bases that match TRBD2. Germline V lookup: CDR1 SGHRS, CDR2 YFSETQ. This CDR3 contains 14 residues. The V segment lost 0 bases and the J segment 7 bases; nucleotides outside the gene matches: 3. DNA of the CDR3: TGCGCCAGCAGCTTGGCCGGCGGGAGCGGGGAGCTGTTTTTT. Translated, it gives CASSLAGGSGELFF.

This clone was seen a handful of times. The chain links TRBV6-5 to TRBJ2-7; D possibly corresponds to TRBD1 (6 bases). This CDR3 region has 12 residues. The germline CDR1 and CDR2 sequences are MNHEY and SVGAGI. Deletions cut 6 bases from V and 4 bases from J, with 10 bases between. The CDR3 protein is CASRSTGYEQYF. The DNA of the CDR3 is TGTGCCAGCAGATCGACAGGATACGAGCAGTACTTC.

In this sample, this clone turned up once. The chain carries TRBV5-1 and TRBJ2-7; TRBD2 agrees at 12 bases. The V and J ends lost 1 base and 5 bases, in that order; junction bases with no gene match: 7. The CDR3 spans 16 residues. CDR1 is SGHRS, CDR2 YFSETQ, per germline. CDR3 DNA: TGCGCCAGCAGCTTGAGTAAACTAGCGGGAGGCCACGAGCAGTACTTC. It specifies CASSLSKLAGGHEQYF.

The gene calls are TRBV2 and TRBJ2-3, with 10 bases matching TRBD2. J lost 4 bases, V lost 11 bases, and 9 bases had no gene match. The CDR3 consists of 14 residues. Germline loops: CDR1 SNHLY, CDR2 FYNNEI. For the CDR3, the DNA is TGTGCCGGCAACTTAGCGGGGGGCGCAGATACGCAGTATTTT. This gives the protein CAGNLAGGADTQYF. The whole variable domain, filled in from reference TRBV2 and TRBJ2-3, reads EPEVTQTPSHQVTQMGQEVILRCVPISNHLYFYWYRQILGQKVEFLVSFYNNEISEKSEIFDDQFSVERPDGSNFTLKIRSTKLEDSAMYFCAGNLAGGADTQYFGPGTRLTVL.

J is TRBJ2-7 and V is TRBV18; a weak D match, TRBD2 (6 bases). Germline loops: CDR1 KGHSH, CDR2 LQKENI. This CDR3 spans 13 amino acids. V gave up 7 bases and J gave up 5 bases, with 15 bases separating them. CDR3 bases: TGTGCCAGCTGCCTCGCGGGGAATCACGAGCAGTACTTC. Residues: CASCLAGNHEQYF. Drawing the rest from reference TRBV18 and TRBJ2-7, the complete variable domain is NAGVMQNPRHLVRRRGQEARLRCSPMKGHSHVYWYRQLPEEGLKFMVYLQKENIIDESGMPKERFSAEFPKEGPSILRIQQVVRGDSAAYFCASCLAGNHEQYFGPGTRLTVT.

The chain couples TRBV5-4 to TRBJ1-1, with D unresolved. The CDR3 covers 16 residues. Looked up from germline, CDR1 is SGHNT and CDR2 is YYREEE (reference sequence). Trimming stripped 4 bases from V and 0 bases from J, with 16 bases between. The CDR3 here is CASSPRRWRMNTEAFF. The CDR3, as DNA: TGTGCCAGCAGCCCCCGACGGTGGAGAATGAACACTGAAGCTTTCTTT.

The chain joins TRBV7-2 to TRBJ1-4; TRBD1 aligns across 7 bases. This CDR3 contains 14 residues. The ends lost 4 bases at V and 11 bases at J; junction bases unmatched: 10. The germline gives CDR1 SGHTA, CDR2 FQGNSA. CDR3 residues: CASSSPSTGRKLFF. The DNA for the CDR3 is TGTGCCAGCAGCTCCCCGTCGACAGGGCGGAAACTGTTTTTT.

This rearrangement joins TRBV20-1 to TRBJ2-7; D is uncertain. V was cut by 6 bases and J by 4 bases, with 10 bases left in between. Germline CDR1 and CDR2: DFQATT and SNEGSKA (reference sequence). The CDR3 has 11 amino acids. CDR3 region: CSAYTNYEQYF. CDR3 DNA: TGCAGTGCGTACACTAATTACGAGCAGTACTTC.

The V call is TRBV5-4, the J call TRBJ2-2, with TRBD1 matching 9 bases. This CDR3 is built from 15 residues. The germline CDR1 and CDR2 sequences are SGHNT and YYREEE (reference sequence). Trimming took 0 bases from V and 5 from J; bases not matched to a gene: 2. DNA for the CDR3: TGTGCCAGCAGCTTGGACAGGGGGCAGACCGGGGAGCTGTTTTTT. Its protein product is CASSLDRGQTGELFF. Combining the CDR3 with reference TRBV5-4 and TRBJ2-2 gives the whole variable domain ETGVTQSPTHLIKTRGQQVTLRCSSQSGHNTVSWYQQALGQGPQFIFQYYREEENGRGNFPPRFSGLQFPNYSSELNVNALELDDSALYLCASSLDRGQTGELFFGEGSRLTVL.